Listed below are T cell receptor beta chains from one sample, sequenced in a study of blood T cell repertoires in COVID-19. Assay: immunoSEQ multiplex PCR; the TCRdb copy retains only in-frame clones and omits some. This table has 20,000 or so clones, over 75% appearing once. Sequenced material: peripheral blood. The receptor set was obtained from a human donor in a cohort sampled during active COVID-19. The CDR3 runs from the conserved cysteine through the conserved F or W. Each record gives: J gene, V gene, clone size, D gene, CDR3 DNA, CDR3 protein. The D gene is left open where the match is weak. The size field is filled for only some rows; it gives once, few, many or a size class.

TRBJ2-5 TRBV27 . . TGTGCCAGCAGTTTATCTAGAGGGGAGACCCAGTACTTC CASSLSRGETQYF
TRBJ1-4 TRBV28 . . TGTGCCAGCAGTTTCCCATCTACAACTAATGAAAAACTGTTTTTT CASSFPSTTNEKLFF
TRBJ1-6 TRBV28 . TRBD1 TGTGCCAGTGGGGACAGGGGCCTTTCACCCCTCCACTTT CASGDRGLSPLHF
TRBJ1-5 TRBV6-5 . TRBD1 TGTGCCAGCAGTTCCTCGGACAGGGGAAGGGAGCCCCAGCATTTT CASSSSDRGREPQHF
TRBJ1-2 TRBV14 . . TGTGCCAGCAGCCCTAGCGGAATGGGCTACACCTTC CASSPSGMGYTF
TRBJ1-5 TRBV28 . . TGTGCCAGCAGTTTATTTGGCCAGTTTAGCAATCAGCCCCAGCATTTT CASSLFGQFSNQPQHF
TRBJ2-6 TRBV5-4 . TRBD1 TGTGCCAGCAGCTGGACAGGGGATGGGGCCAACGTCCTGACTTTC CASSWTGDGANVLTF
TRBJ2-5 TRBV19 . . TGTGCCACCCACGAAGGGTCAGGGAAAGAGACCCAGTACTTC CATHEGSGKETQYF
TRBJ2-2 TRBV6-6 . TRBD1 TGTGCCAGCACTCAACAGGGGGGCACCGGGGAGCTGTTTTTT CASTQQGGTGELFF
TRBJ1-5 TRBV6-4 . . TGTGCCAGCAGTGGGGCAGACAGACAGCCCCAGCATTTT CASSGADRQPQHF
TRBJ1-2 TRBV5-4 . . TGTGCCAGCACCCCAGTCGGGGAGGGTGGCTACACCTTC CASTPVGEGGYTF
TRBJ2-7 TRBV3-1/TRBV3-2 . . TGTGCCAGCAGCCAACCGCTGACACCAGCCTACGAGCAGTACTTC CASSQPLTPAYEQYF
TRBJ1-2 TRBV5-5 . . TGTGCCAGCAGCTTGGATGAGGGAATCGTCGGCTACACCTTC CASSLDEGIVGYTF
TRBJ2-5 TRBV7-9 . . TGTGCCAGCAGCTTAGGACTAGAGACCCAGTACTTC CASSLGLETQYF
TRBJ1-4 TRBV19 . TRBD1 TGTGCCAGTAGTACTACAGGGGGTCGGAGTGAAAAACTGTTTTTT CASSTTGGRSEKLFF
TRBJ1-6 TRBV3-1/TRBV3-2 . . TGTGCCAGCAGCCAGTCCCAAAATAATTCACCCCTCCACTTT CASSQSQNNSPLHF
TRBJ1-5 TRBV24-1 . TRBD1 TGTGCCACCACAGGGGGGAGCAATCAGCCCCAGCATTTT CATTGGSNQPQHF
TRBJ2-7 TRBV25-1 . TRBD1 TGTGCCAGCAGGGGGGACAGCTACGAGCAGTACTTC CASRGDSYEQYF
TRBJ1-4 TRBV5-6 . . TGTGCCAGCAGCTTGGCAGGAAATAATGAAAAACTGTTTTTT CASSLAGNNEKLFF
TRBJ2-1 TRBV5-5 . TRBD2 TGTGCCAGCAGCTTACTAGCGGGAGCTTACAATGAGCAGTTCTTC CASSLLAGAYNEQFF
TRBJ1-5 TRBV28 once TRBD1 TGTGCCAGCAGTCTGCCGACAGGGGCAGGGCCCCAGCATTTT CASSLPTGAGPQHF
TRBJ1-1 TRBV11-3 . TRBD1 TGTGCCAGCAGTCTAAAAGCCCGGGACAGGGGAATGAACACTGAAGCTTTCTTT CASSLKARDRGMNTEAFF
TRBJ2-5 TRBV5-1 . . TGCGCCAGCAGCTTGGCCGACAGAGAGGAAGAGACCCAGTACTTC CASSLADREEETQYF